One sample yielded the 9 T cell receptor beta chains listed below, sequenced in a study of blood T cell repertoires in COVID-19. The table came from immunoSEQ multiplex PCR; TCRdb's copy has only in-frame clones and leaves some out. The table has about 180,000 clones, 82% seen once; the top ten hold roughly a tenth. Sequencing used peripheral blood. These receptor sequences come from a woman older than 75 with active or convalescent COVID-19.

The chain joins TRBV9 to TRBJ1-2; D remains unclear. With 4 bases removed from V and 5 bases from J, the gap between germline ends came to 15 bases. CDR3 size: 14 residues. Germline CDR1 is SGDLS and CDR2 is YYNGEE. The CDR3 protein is CASSPTRSTYGYTF. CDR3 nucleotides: TGTGCCAGCAGCCCTACCAGATCGACTTATGGCTACACCTTC.

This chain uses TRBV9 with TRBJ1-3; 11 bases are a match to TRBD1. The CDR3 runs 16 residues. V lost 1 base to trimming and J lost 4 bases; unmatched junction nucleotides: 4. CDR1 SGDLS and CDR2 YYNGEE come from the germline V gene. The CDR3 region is CASSVSGQGAGNTIYF. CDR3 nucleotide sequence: TGTGCCAGCAGCGTATCCGGACAGGGGGCAGGAAACACCATATATTTT.

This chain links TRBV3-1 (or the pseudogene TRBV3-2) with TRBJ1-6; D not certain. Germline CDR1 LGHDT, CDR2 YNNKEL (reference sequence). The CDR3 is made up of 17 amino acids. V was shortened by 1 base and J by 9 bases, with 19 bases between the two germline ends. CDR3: CASSQAVGVARLSPLHF. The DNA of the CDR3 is TGTGCCAGCAGCCAAGCTGTCGGGGTGGCTCGGCTTTCACCCCTCCACTTT.

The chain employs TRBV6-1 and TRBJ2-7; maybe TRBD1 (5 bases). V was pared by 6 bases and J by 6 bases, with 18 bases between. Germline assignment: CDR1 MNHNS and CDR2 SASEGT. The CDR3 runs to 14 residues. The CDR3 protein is CASRPIDSAIEQYF. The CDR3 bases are TGTGCCAGCAGACCGATAGACAGCGCCATCGAGCAGTACTTC.

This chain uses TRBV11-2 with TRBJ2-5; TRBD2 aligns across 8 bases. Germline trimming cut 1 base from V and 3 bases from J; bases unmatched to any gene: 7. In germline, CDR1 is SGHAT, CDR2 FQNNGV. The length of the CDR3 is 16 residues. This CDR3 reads CASSLAPSGLKETQYF. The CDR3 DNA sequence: TGTGCCAGCAGCTTAGCCCCTAGCGGGCTTAAAGAGACCCAGTACTTC.

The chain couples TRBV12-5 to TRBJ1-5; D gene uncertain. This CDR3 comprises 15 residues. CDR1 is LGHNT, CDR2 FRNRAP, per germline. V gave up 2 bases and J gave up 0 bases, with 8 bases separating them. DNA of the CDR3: TGTGCTAGTGGTTTGTCGCCGGTTAGCAATCAGCCCCAGCATTTT. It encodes CASGLSPVSNQPQHF.

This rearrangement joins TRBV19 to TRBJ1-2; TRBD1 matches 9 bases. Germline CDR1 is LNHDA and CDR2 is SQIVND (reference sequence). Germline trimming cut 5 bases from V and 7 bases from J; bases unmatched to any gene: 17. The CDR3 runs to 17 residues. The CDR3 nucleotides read TGTGCCAGTAGTCCCACCGGGACAGGGACCGCCGGTCGTGGCTACACCTTC. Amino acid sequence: CASSPTGTGTAGRGYTF.

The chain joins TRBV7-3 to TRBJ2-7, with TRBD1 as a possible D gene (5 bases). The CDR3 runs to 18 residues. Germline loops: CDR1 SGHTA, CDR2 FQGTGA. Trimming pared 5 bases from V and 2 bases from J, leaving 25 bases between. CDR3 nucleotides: TGTGCCAGCAGCCAAAGAGTTGACAGACAAAGAACTACCTACGAGCAGTACTTC. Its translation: CASSQRVDRQRTTYEQYF.

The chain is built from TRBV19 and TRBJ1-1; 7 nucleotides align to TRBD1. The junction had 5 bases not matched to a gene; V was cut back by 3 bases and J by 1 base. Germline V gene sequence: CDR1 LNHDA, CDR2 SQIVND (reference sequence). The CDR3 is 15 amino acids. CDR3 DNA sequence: TGTGCCAGTAGTATTCAGGGGGTCAGGAACACTGAAGCTTTCTTT. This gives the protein CASSIQGVRNTEAFF.